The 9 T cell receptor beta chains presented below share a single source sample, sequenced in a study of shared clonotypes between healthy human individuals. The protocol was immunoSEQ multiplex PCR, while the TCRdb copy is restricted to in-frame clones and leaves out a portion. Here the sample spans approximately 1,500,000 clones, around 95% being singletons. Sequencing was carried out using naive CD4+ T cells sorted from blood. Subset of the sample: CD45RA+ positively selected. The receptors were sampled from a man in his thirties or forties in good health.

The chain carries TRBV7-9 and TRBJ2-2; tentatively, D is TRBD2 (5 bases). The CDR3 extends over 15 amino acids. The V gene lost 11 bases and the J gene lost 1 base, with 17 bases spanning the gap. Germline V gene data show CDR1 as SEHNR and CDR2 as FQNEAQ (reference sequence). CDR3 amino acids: CALSASGGNTGELFF. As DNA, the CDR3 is TGTGCCCTCTCTGCAAGCGGAGGGAACACCGGGGAGCTGTTTTTT.

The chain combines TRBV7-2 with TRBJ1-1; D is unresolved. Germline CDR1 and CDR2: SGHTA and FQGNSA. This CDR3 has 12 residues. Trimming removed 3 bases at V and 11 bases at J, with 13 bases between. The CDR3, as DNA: TGTGCCAGCAGCTTCCCGCCTCTCGCGGCTTTCTTT. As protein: CASSFPPLAAFF.

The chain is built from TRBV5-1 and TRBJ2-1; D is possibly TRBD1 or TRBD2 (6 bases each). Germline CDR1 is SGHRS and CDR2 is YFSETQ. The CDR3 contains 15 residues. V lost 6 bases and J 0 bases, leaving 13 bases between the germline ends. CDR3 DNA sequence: TGCGCCAGCATCCGAGAGGGGGGCTCCTACAATGAGCAGTTCTTC. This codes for CASIREGGSYNEQFF.

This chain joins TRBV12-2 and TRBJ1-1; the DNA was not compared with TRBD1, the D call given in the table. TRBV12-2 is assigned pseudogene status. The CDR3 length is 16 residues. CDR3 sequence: CASRLASSDRVGRAFF. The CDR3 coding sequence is TGTGCAAGTCGCTTAGCATCGTCGGACAGGGTCGGCAGAGCTTTCTTT.

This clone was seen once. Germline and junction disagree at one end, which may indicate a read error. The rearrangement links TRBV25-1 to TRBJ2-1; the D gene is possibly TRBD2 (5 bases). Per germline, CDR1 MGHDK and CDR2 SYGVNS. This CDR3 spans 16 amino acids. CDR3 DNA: TGTGCCAGCAGTGAATTATTTGGGAGCTCCCACAATGAGCAGTTCTTC. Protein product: CASSELFGSSHNEQFF.

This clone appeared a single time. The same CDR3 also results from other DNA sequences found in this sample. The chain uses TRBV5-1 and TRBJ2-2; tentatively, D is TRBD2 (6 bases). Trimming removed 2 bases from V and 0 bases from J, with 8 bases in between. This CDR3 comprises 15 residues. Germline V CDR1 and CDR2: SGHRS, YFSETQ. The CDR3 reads CASSFSGANTGELFF. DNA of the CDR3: TGCGCCAGCAGCTTTAGCGGAGCGAACACCGGGGAGCTGTTTTTT.

This CDR3 reads CASSLVAGRQETQYF. DNA of the CDR3: TGTGCCAGCAGCTTGGTGGCAGGTAGACAAGAGACCCAGTACTTC. The chain joins TRBV5-6 to TRBJ2-5, with no clear D. The CDR3 totals 15 residues. The germline gives CDR1 SGHDT, CDR2 YYEEEE. Trimming stripped 0 bases from V and 2 bases from J, with 11 bases between. Full variable domain (missing parts from reference TRBV5-6 and TRBJ2-5): DAGVTQSPTHLIKTRGQQVTLRCSPKSGHDTVSWYQQALGQGPQFIFQYYEEEERQRGNFPDRFSGHQFPNYSSELNVNALLLGDSALYLCASSLVAGRQETQYFGPGTRLLVL.

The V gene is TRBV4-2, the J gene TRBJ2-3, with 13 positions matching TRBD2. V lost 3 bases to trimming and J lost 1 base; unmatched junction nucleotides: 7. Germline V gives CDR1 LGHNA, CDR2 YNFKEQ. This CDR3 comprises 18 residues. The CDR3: CASSQPGLAGRGTDTQYF. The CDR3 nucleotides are TGTGCCAGCAGCCAGCCGGGACTAGCGGGACGGGGCACAGATACGCAGTATTTT.

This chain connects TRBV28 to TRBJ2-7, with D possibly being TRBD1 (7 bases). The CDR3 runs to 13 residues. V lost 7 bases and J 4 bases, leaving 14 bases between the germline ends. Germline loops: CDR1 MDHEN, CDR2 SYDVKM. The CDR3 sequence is CASNSGGSYEQYF. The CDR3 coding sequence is TGTGCCAGCAACTCAGGGGGGAGTTACGAGCAGTACTTC.